A single sample gave rise to the 2 T cell receptor beta chains below, sequenced in a study of blood T cells in healthy people across ages. PCR was performed a second time for about 6 to 11 cycles using a sample-barcoded 5' primer and a J-beta primer mix. Using its own MiXCR run on the 5' RACE reads, TCRdb lists one record per CDR3 protein. The sample has over 500,000 distinct CDR3 sequences, 52% seen once. Sequencing was carried out using blood. Receptors were obtained from a woman older than 75 in good health.

The count of this clonotype is one. The chain has TRBV20-1 and TRBJ2-3; 8 nucleotides match TRBD2. Germline lookup yields CDR1 DFQATT and CDR2 SNEGSKA (reference sequence). The CDR3 is 14 residues long. The V and J ends lost 1 base and 3 bases, in that order; junction bases with no gene match: 3. CDR3 in DNA: TGCAGTGCTAGAGGTAGCGGGACGACAGATACGCAGTATTTT. Amino acid sequence: CSARGSGTTDTQYF.

The sample holds many counts of this clonotype. This rearrangement joins TRBV12-3 or TRBV12-4 to TRBJ2-1, with TRBD2 matching over 12 bases. The trim removed 6 bases at V and 6 bases at J, leaving 6 bases unmatched. The CDR3 length is 15 residues. CDR3 in amino acids: CASRTQGLAGNEQFF. Here the CDR3 DNA reads TGTGCCAGCAGGACACAGGGACTAGCGGGCAATGAGCAGTTCTTC.